This T cell receptor (beta chain) was obtained from a study of glioma-infiltrating T cells after dendritic cell vaccination (dated by TCRdb to between 2015 and 2016). A note on the overall study: A cohort of about 15 glioblastoma patients from Phase I and II dendritic cell vaccination trials was included, of whom 9 were newly diagnosed and 6 had recurrent disease. Between 2003 and 2012, patients were given autologous tumor lysate-pulsed dendritic cell vaccination. Three intradermal dendritic cell vaccine injections were administered to patients at biweekly intervals in the arm below the axilla. TCR sequencing metrics, including TIL content and tumor-blood repertoire overlap, were correlated with survival after dendritic cell vaccination. To make the vaccine, monocyte-derived dendritic cells were cultured for 7 to 8 days with IL-4 and GM-CSF and then pulsed overnight with autologous tumor lysate. Deep sequencing of TCR beta CDR3 regions was used to quantify tumor-infiltrating lymphocyte content and compare tumor and blood repertoires in dendritic cell-vaccinated glioblastoma patients.

Taken with the paper, the label for time point translates to: after dendritic cell vaccination, including at tumor progression/relapse. Patients were selected on the basis of adequate residual fresh-frozen tumor tissue and more than two years of available survival data. An isocitrate dehydrogenase mutation was not carried by any of the glioblastoma patients, although molecular status was otherwise variable. PBMC collection took place before vaccination, two weeks after the third vaccination, and at tumor progression if progression occurred. The Qiagen DNeasy Blood extraction Kit was used to extract genomic DNA. The full study reports these points: Longer time to progression and overall survival after dendritic cell vaccination were predicted by higher estimated pretreatment TIL content. The three-group TCR overlap response model was described as speculative and requiring prospective validation. The cohort was small and heterogeneous, few patients had complete blood and tumor sets, and even fewer had initial-recurrent tumor pairs. No direct relationship between TCR clonality and survival was found, suggesting that a diverse polyclonal response may matter.

The germline V gene specifies MGHRA as CDR1 and YSYEKL as CDR2. The germline ends are 5 bases apart after V is trimmed by 1 base and J by 7 bases. The CDR3 sequence holds 12 residues, the cysteine and phenylalanine included. The read is trimmed to its CDR3 DNA, 36 bases read in frame from base 1. Using the immunoSEQ assay, TCRB CDR3 regions were amplified from roughly 1.8 micrograms of genomic DNA, or from all available DNA when less than that was on hand. The multiplex PCR relied on 60 forward primers for TCR V beta segments and 13 reverse primers for J beta segments. Synthetic control templates were spiked into each sample at limiting dilution to estimate reads per starting template. Sequencing produced 87 bp reads on the Illumina HiSeq System. In the paper's pipeline: To remove PCR and sequencing errors, closely related sequences were merged with a nearest neighbor algorithm. TCR overlap was defined as the percentage of unique tumor TCR beta sequences that were also present in the same patient's peripheral blood. This is the immuneACCESS table as TCRdb keeps it, with only in-frame sequences that have V and J called. A part of the clones is gone; compared with another copy, unresolved V genes explain less than half, and the rest is unexplained. The V and J calls and clone size were taken over from that table, and D and trimming were inferred from the DNA. For this sample there are just under 100,000 clones; approximately 84% appear just once. The ten top clones hold 4.5% to 5.5% of the sample.

On this clone itself: Its antigen target is currently unknown. Per-base quality was not reported, and no clone a single base away is much larger than it.

The source is a human donor with glioblastoma. The sequence links TRBV4-1 to TRBJ1-3, with the D gene not confidently named. The sample in question was blood, obtained after dendritic cell vaccination. In nucleotide form, the sequence is TGCGCCAGCAGCCAAGTAGCGAACACCATATATTTT. Its translation is CASSQVANTIYF.